The rows below give T cell receptor beta chains drawn from one sample of a study of identical twins. TCRdb processed the 5' RACE reads anew with MiXCR; each CDR3 protein has one entry. The sample has 520,000 or so distinct CDR3 sequences, approximately 22% seen once. Another study also made use of these data, one on T cells expressing NK-cell markers.

Specimen: CD4+ T cells sorted from blood. These receptors all stem from a woman between 18 and 30 years old in good health. Both conserved end residues are part of each CDR3. The D gene is left open where the match is weak. Size values are once, few and many counts, or a class for expanded clones, and some rows have none.

cdr3_nt: TGTGCCAGCAGGGCCGCGAGTCCACGCCACAATGAGCAGTTCTTC
cdr3_aa: CASRAASPRHNEQFF
clone_size: -
d_call: -
j_call: TRBJ2-1
v_call: TRBV11-2

cdr3_nt: TGCAGTGCTAGACGGGACAGTTACACAGATACGCAGTATTTT
cdr3_aa: CSARRDSYTDTQYF
clone_size: many
d_call: TRBD1
j_call: TRBJ2-3
v_call: TRBV20-1

cdr3_nt: TGTGCCAGCACGATTGGGGACGGGAGCTCCTACGAGCAGTACTTC
cdr3_aa: CASTIGDGSSYEQYF
clone_size: -
d_call: -
j_call: TRBJ2-7
v_call: TRBV25-1

cdr3_nt: TGTGCCAGCAGTCCACAGGGTCCTCCTGAAGCTTTCTTT
cdr3_aa: CASSPQGPPEAFF
clone_size: many
d_call: -
j_call: TRBJ1-1
v_call: TRBV6-1

cdr3_nt: TGTGCCAGCAGCCCCCGTCACAGGGTTTCCACAGATACGCAGTATTTT
cdr3_aa: CASSPRHRVSTDTQYF
clone_size: -
d_call: -
j_call: TRBJ2-3
v_call: TRBV3-1

cdr3_nt: TGTGCCAGCACCAACCCCGGGACTAGCGGGGGGAGCTCCTACAATGAGCAGTTCTTC
cdr3_aa: CASTNPGTSGGSSYNEQFF
clone_size: -
d_call: TRBD2
j_call: TRBJ2-1
v_call: TRBV11-1

cdr3_nt: TGTGCCAGCAGTATAGACAGGGGCCGTAGCGAAAGGGAGCTGTTTTTT
cdr3_aa: CASSIDRGRSERELFF
clone_size: -
d_call: TRBD1
j_call: TRBJ2-2
v_call: TRBV6-1

cdr3_nt: TGTGCCAGCAGTTCCGAGGGGGTCCGGGAGACCCAGTACTTC
cdr3_aa: CASSSEGVRETQYF
clone_size: few
d_call: -
j_call: TRBJ2-5
v_call: TRBV6-2/TRBV6-3

cdr3_nt: TGTGCCAGCTCACCTTTTTCGGGGCAGTCCTTCAATGAGCAGTTCTTC
cdr3_aa: CASSPFSGQSFNEQFF
clone_size: -
d_call: -
j_call: TRBJ2-1
v_call: TRBV18

cdr3_nt: TGTGCCAGCAGTGCCACCTCACCCCTCCACTTT
cdr3_aa: CASSATSPLHF
clone_size: once
d_call: -
j_call: TRBJ1-6
v_call: TRBV2

cdr3_nt: TGTGCCAGCTCACGGGACCTTGAGTCCTACGAGCAGTACTTC
cdr3_aa: CASSRDLESYEQYF
clone_size: few
d_call: -
j_call: TRBJ2-7
v_call: TRBV18

cdr3_nt: TGTGCCAGCAGTTCACGGGTGGGGGGGGGAGAGACCCAGTACTTC
cdr3_aa: CASSSRVGGGETQYF
clone_size: -
d_call: TRBD2
j_call: TRBJ2-5
v_call: TRBV12-3/TRBV12-4

cdr3_nt: TGCAGTGCTAGGGCCCCGAGGGGCGTAGGGTACAATGAGCAGTTCTTC
cdr3_aa: CSARAPRGVGYNEQFF
clone_size: few
d_call: -
j_call: TRBJ2-1
v_call: TRBV20-1

cdr3_nt: TGCAGTGCTAGTAACGTAGGCGCCCATGGGGAGCTGTTTTTT
cdr3_aa: CSASNVGAHGELFF
clone_size: -
d_call: -
j_call: TRBJ2-2
v_call: TRBV20-1

cdr3_nt: TGTGCCAGTAGTCCCACGGACAGGGGGAGAGGCTACACCTTC
cdr3_aa: CASSPTDRGRGYTF
clone_size: -
d_call: TRBD1
j_call: TRBJ1-2
v_call: TRBV19

cdr3_nt: TGTGCCAGCAGCGTGGAGGGTGGGTCATGGAGGAGGTTCGATGAGCAGTTCTTC
cdr3_aa: CASSVEGGSWRRFDEQFF
clone_size: -
d_call: -
j_call: TRBJ2-1
v_call: TRBV7-8

cdr3_nt: TGCAGTGTTCGGGAGGCAGTTACAGATACGCAGTATTTT
cdr3_aa: CSVREAVTDTQYF
clone_size: few
d_call: TRBD2
j_call: TRBJ2-3
v_call: TRBV20-1

cdr3_nt: TGTGCCAGCAGTTTAAAAGAGATAGGACTACCTAGCAATCAGCCCCAGCATTTT
cdr3_aa: CASSLKEIGLPSNQPQHF
clone_size: -
d_call: -
j_call: TRBJ1-5
v_call: TRBV12-3/TRBV12-4

cdr3_nt: TGTGCCAGCAGCTTACTGCAGCACAGTGAGCAGTTCTTC
cdr3_aa: CASSLLQHSEQFF
clone_size: -
d_call: -
j_call: TRBJ2-1
v_call: TRBV7-9

cdr3_nt: TGCAGTGTCCAATATTCATCGAACACTGAAGCTTTCTTT
cdr3_aa: CSVQYSSNTEAFF
clone_size: few
d_call: -
j_call: TRBJ1-1
v_call: TRBV20-1

cdr3_nt: TGTGCCAGCAGCGTAGGAGTAACCCAAGAGACCCAGTACTTC
cdr3_aa: CASSVGVTQETQYF
clone_size: -
d_call: -
j_call: TRBJ2-5
v_call: TRBV9

cdr3_nt: TGCAGTGCTAGACAAATTCCCGGCGGAGGCACAGATACGCAGTATTTT
cdr3_aa: CSARQIPGGGTDTQYF
clone_size: -
d_call: -
j_call: TRBJ2-3
v_call: TRBV20-1

cdr3_nt: TGTGCCAGCAGTTCGGGACTAGCGGGACCCCCTCAAGAGACCCAGTACTTC
cdr3_aa: CASSSGLAGPPQETQYF
clone_size: few
d_call: TRBD2
j_call: TRBJ2-5
v_call: TRBV6-5

cdr3_nt: TGTGCCAGCAGCTACGGGGACAGGTTCTACGAGCAGTACTTC
cdr3_aa: CASSYGDRFYEQYF
clone_size: -
d_call: TRBD1
j_call: TRBJ2-7
v_call: TRBV11-2

cdr3_nt: TGCAGCGTAGGAGGACGAAAGAATGGCTACACCTTC
cdr3_aa: CSVGGRKNGYTF
clone_size: -
d_call: -
j_call: TRBJ1-2
v_call: TRBV29-1

cdr3_nt: TGCAGCGTTGATAAAACTAGCGGGAGGGTTACGCAGTATTTT
cdr3_aa: CSVDKTSGRVTQYF
clone_size: -
d_call: TRBD2
j_call: TRBJ2-3
v_call: TRBV29-1

cdr3_nt: TGCAGTGCCCGAGCGGGCGGGGCTAACACCGGGGAGCTGTTTTTT
cdr3_aa: CSARAGGANTGELFF
clone_size: once
d_call: -
j_call: TRBJ2-2
v_call: TRBV20-1

cdr3_nt: TGTGCCAGCAGACCCTTCCAGGGGATCAATCAGCCCCAGCATTTT
cdr3_aa: CASRPFQGINQPQHF
clone_size: few
d_call: -
j_call: TRBJ1-5
v_call: TRBV27

cdr3_nt: TGTGCCAGCACCGCAGGACAGCTCCACGGAGGGTACGAGCAGTACTTC
cdr3_aa: CASTAGQLHGGYEQYF
clone_size: -
d_call: -
j_call: TRBJ2-7
v_call: TRBV21-1

cdr3_nt: TGCAGCGCCGCCCGACTAGCGGGAGGCGAAGAGCAGTTCTTC
cdr3_aa: CSAARLAGGEEQFF
clone_size: once
d_call: TRBD2
j_call: TRBJ2-1
v_call: TRBV29-1

cdr3_nt: TGTGCCAGCAGCCTGGGCATCGGGGCTTCCCAGTTCTTC
cdr3_aa: CASSLGIGASQFF
clone_size: -
d_call: -
j_call: TRBJ2-1
v_call: TRBV5-6

cdr3_nt: TGCAGTGCTAGCCCACTAGCGGGGGGCACAGATACGCAGTATTTT
cdr3_aa: CSASPLAGGTDTQYF
clone_size: few
d_call: TRBD2
j_call: TRBJ2-3
v_call: TRBV20-1

cdr3_nt: TGTGCCAGCAGCTTCGGTTCCGGGACCCCGGTAGGCGAGCAGTACTTC
cdr3_aa: CASSFGSGTPVGEQYF
clone_size: -
d_call: -
j_call: TRBJ2-7
v_call: TRBV11-2

cdr3_nt: TGTGCCAGCAGTTTAGGGTTCGCAGATAGCACAGATACGCAGTATTTT
cdr3_aa: CASSLGFADSTDTQYF
clone_size: -
d_call: -
j_call: TRBJ2-3
v_call: TRBV27

cdr3_nt: TGCAGTGCCCCGGGACTACGCGGGCAGTACTTC
cdr3_aa: CSAPGLRGQYF
clone_size: few
d_call: TRBD2
j_call: TRBJ2-7
v_call: TRBV20-1

cdr3_nt: TGCGCCAGCAGCTTGCCTAGCTCTCAAGAGACCCAGTACTTC
cdr3_aa: CASSLPSSQETQYF
clone_size: many
d_call: -
j_call: TRBJ2-5
v_call: TRBV5-1

cdr3_nt: TGCGCCAGCAGCGCATACAGGGGGTTATCTGAAGCTTTCTTT
cdr3_aa: CASSAYRGLSEAFF
clone_size: few
d_call: TRBD1
j_call: TRBJ1-1
v_call: TRBV5-1

cdr3_nt: TGCAGTGCTAGGCCAACCATAGTGGGGTCTGAGACCCAGTACTTC
cdr3_aa: CSARPTIVGSETQYF
clone_size: many
d_call: -
j_call: TRBJ2-5
v_call: TRBV20-1

cdr3_nt: TGCGCCAGCAGCTCGGCTGGGGGTAACACCGGGGAGCTGTTTTTT
cdr3_aa: CASSSAGGNTGELFF
clone_size: many
d_call: -
j_call: TRBJ2-2
v_call: TRBV5-1

cdr3_nt: TGTGCCTCTTCGTACCGGGACAGAACCTACGAGCAGTACTTC
cdr3_aa: CASSYRDRTYEQYF
clone_size: -
d_call: TRBD1
j_call: TRBJ2-7
v_call: TRBV12-3/TRBV12-4

cdr3_nt: TGCAGTGCTAGAGCGGACAGTGAAAAACTGTTTTTT
cdr3_aa: CSARADSEKLFF
clone_size: few
d_call: -
j_call: TRBJ1-4
v_call: TRBV20-1

cdr3_nt: TGCAGTGCTAGAGAAAGGGGCTACGAGCAGTACTTC
cdr3_aa: CSARERGYEQYF
clone_size: few
d_call: -
j_call: TRBJ2-7
v_call: TRBV20-1

cdr3_nt: TGTGCTAGTGGTCCGTGGACAGCGAACACTGAAGCTTTCTTT
cdr3_aa: CASGPWTANTEAFF
clone_size: few
d_call: -
j_call: TRBJ1-1
v_call: TRBV12-5

cdr3_nt: TGTGCCAGCAGCTTATCCCCCTCAGCGGGAATTATATCCTACAATGAGCAGTTCTTC
cdr3_aa: CASSLSPSAGIISYNEQFF
clone_size: -
d_call: TRBD2
j_call: TRBJ2-1
v_call: TRBV11-2

cdr3_nt: TGTGCCAGCAGCTTAGCGCGAGGGAGCGAGCAGTACTTC
cdr3_aa: CASSLARGSEQYF
clone_size: -
d_call: -
j_call: TRBJ2-7
v_call: TRBV7-6

cdr3_nt: TGTGCCTGTACAGGGGCCACTGAAGCTTTCTTT
cdr3_aa: CACTGATEAFF
clone_size: few
d_call: TRBD1
j_call: TRBJ1-1
v_call: TRBV30

cdr3_nt: TGTGCCAGCAGTCCGGGACAGGTGACGTCCGAGCAGTACTTC
cdr3_aa: CASSPGQVTSEQYF
clone_size: -
d_call: TRBD1
j_call: TRBJ2-7
v_call: TRBV6-1

cdr3_nt: TGTGCCAGCAGTTTTGGGAGGGGCGATAATGAGCAGTTCTTC
cdr3_aa: CASSFGRGDNEQFF
clone_size: many
d_call: TRBD2
j_call: TRBJ2-1
v_call: TRBV12-3/TRBV12-4

cdr3_nt: TGCAGTGCTAGAGGCTGGACAGCTGGAAACACCATATATTTT
cdr3_aa: CSARGWTAGNTIYF
clone_size: few
d_call: -
j_call: TRBJ1-3
v_call: TRBV20-1

cdr3_nt: TGCGCCAGCAGCTTGGAAAGGGTTGGGACCGGGGAGCTGTTTTTT
cdr3_aa: CASSLERVGTGELFF
clone_size: -
d_call: -
j_call: TRBJ2-2
v_call: TRBV5-1

cdr3_nt: TGCGCCAGCACATCCACCTCTGACGGACTAGAGGAGACCCAGTACTTC
cdr3_aa: CASTSTSDGLEETQYF
clone_size: few
d_call: TRBD2
j_call: TRBJ2-5
v_call: TRBV5-1

cdr3_nt: TGTGCCAGCAGCGCCTATAGCGGAGGAGGGGAGCAGTTCTTC
cdr3_aa: CASSAYSGGGEQFF
clone_size: -
d_call: -
j_call: TRBJ2-1
v_call: TRBV9

cdr3_nt: TGTGCCAGCAGCGTAGGCCCCAGCTCCTACGAGCAGTACTTC
cdr3_aa: CASSVGPSSYEQYF
clone_size: many
d_call: -
j_call: TRBJ2-7
v_call: TRBV9